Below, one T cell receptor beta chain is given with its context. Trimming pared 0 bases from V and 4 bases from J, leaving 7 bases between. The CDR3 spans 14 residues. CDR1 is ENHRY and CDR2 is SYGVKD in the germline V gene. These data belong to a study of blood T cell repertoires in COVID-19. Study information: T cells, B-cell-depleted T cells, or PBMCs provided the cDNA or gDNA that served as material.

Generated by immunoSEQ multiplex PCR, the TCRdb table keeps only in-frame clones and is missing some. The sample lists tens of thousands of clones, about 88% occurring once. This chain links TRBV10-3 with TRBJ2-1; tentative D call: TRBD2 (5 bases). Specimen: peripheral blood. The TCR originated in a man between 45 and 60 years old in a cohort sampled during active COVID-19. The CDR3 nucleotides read TGTGCCATCAGTGAGTCCCGAGGGTACAATGAGCAGTTCTTC. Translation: CAISESRGYNEQFF.